A single T cell receptor beta chain is shown here with its context. Antigen unknown. The entry originates in a study of cytomegalovirus exposure and HLA in healthy donors. Trimming cost V 4 bases and J 4 bases, with 14 bases left between them. Germline lookup yields CDR1 SGDLS and CDR2 YYNGEE. The CDR3 totals 15 residues. Study results and limitations: Reportedly, a later analysis found an Asian-associated ancestry cluster had fewer N-insertions than the roughly 700-donor mean. Several of the most significant clusters appeared linked to common viral pathogens, based on a later analysis. In vitro data verified a few CMV-associated chains as specific for CMV antigens.

PCR was performed using 60 Vbeta and 13 Jbeta primers. Some clones are missing from TCRdb's copy, which holds only in-frame ones; the method was immunoSEQ multiplex PCR. The sample holds around 100,000 clones; 10% are singletons and the top ten take less than 6%. The gene calls are TRBV9 and TRBJ2-2; a weak D match, TRBD2 (7 bases). The sample consisted of PBMCs. This sequence was found in a man between 40 and 49 years old in good health and CMV-seropositive. For the CDR3, the DNA is TGTGCCAGCAGCAGAGGGGGGGTTAGCACCGGGGAGCTGTTTTTT. Translating gives CASSRGGVSTGELFF.